Described below is a single T cell receptor (beta chain) sequence and its context. Its antigen target is currently unknown. The record has no base qualities; no much larger clone is one base away. The immunoSEQ Assay, a bias-controlled multiplex PCR, was used to amplify TCRbeta CDR3 regions from genomic DNA. The study's own analysis went as follows. Nucleated cell counts per sample were estimated from amplification of reference gene primers within the assay. To quantify the absolute abundance of each unique TCRbeta CDR3 rearrangement, sequence reads were collapsed and filtered. For each sample, productive Simpson clonality was calculated by taking the square root of Simpson's diversity index across productive rearrangements. The clones in this table, taken by TCRdb from immuneACCESS, are in-frame only. Not every clone is retained; where verified, under half of the shortfall comes from an unresolved V gene, and the cause of the rest is unknown. D and trimming were read from the DNA, whereas the V and J calls and clone size are those reported in that table. The sample profile shows under 250,000 clones; about 82% of them were found once. The ten biggest clones cover 2.4% of the sample.

The CDR3 goes from the cysteine to the phenylalanine over 16 residues. Only the CDR3 part of the read is kept: 48 bases, read in frame from the first base. Trimming accounts for 6 bases at V and 5 bases at J, while the number of junction bases matched to no gene is 14. The germline V gene yields MDHEN for CDR1 and SYDVKM for CDR2. One collaborating source in Seattle enrolled patients while the patients were actively infected and followed the patients over time throughout the course of disease. Collaborating institutions collected whole blood in K2EDTA tubes following their own protocols. For TCRbeta analysis, collaborators shipped samples as frozen whole blood, isolated PBMCs, or DNA extracted from either of those sample types. The data are from a study of blood T cell repertoires in COVID-19 (dated by TCRdb to 2020 to 2021). Turning to the overall study: Collaborator samples came from the United States, Italy and Spain and covered acute and convalescent phases of COVID-19. The prospective study material was composed of cDNA or gDNA derived from T cells, B-cell-depleted T cells, or PBMCs. Deeply sampled blood TCRbeta repertoires from subjects exposed to, actively infected with, or recovered from COVID-19 were included in the dataset. The repertoires were released in a freely available public database meant as a resource for research on the immune response to SARS-CoV-2. The samples were drawn from the first 160 participants of the ongoing ImmuneRACE study and from over 950 subjects provided by 6 global collaborators. Nearly every sample came with metadata listing a de-identified subject ID, COVID-19 status, age in years and sex. HLA class I and class II types, where available, came from metadata supplied by the sample provider rather than from assay-based typing. Overall results and qualifications from the work: How much clinical and demographic metadata was included differed by source and by participant, and the metadata was provided uncurated.

This sequence originates from a woman aged 70-85 years with COVID-19, enrolled during active disease. Material for sequencing was peripheral blood. The rearranged segments are TRBV28 and TRBJ2-7, and 9 junction bases match TRBD1. The DNA sequence reads TGTGCCAGCAGGTTTATTCCGGGACAGGGCGGCGACGAGCAGTACTTC. It encodes CASRFIPGQGGDEQYF.